This T cell receptor beta chain was sequenced for a study of cytotoxic CD8 clonotypes in ibrutinib-treated CLL. Overall study context: The average sample held roughly 250,000 productive templates and 91,000 or so productive rearrangements. Overall study findings and caveats: Baseline clonality was higher than in age-matched healthy donors and moved in step with circulating CD8+ T-cell counts. Clonotypes that were public were uncommon, and they contracted or stayed stable on treatment.

This clone has only one observation. Its antigen is currently unknown. Assay used: immunoSEQ multiplex PCR; TCRdb lists only in-frame clones, some missing. This table has around 310,000 clones, 80% appearing once. Per the germline V gene, CDR1 is SNHLY and CDR2 is FYNNEI. V was clipped by 3 bases and J by 0 bases, with 8 bases between them. This CDR3 is 14 amino acids long. The J gene is TRBJ1-2, the V gene TRBV2, with unresolved D. Sequenced here: PBMCs, sampled before ibrutinib treatment. This TCR came from a human donor with chronic lymphocytic leukemia. The CDR3 spells CASSDVPANYGYTF. The CDR3 coding sequence is TGTGCCAGCAGTGATGTTCCAGCTAACTATGGCTACACCTTC.